The clone carrying this TCR beta chain was seen only a few times. Its specificity is not known. There were only healthy Caucasians among the donors. V lost 2 bases, J lost 5 bases, and 15 bases lay in between. The CDR3 totals 15 residues. Germline V gene data show CDR1 as MNHEY and CDR2 as SVGAGI. The data are from a study of identical twins. Study-wide results and limits: Diverse VJ usage suggested most zero-insertion clonotypes were not invariant T cells. The more abundant beta clonotypes in cord blood had fewer insertions, and memory repertoires did not show this.

The cDNA had a unique molecular identifier and a template-switch universal primer site. TCRdb ran MiXCR on the 5' RACE reads and lists one entry per CDR3 protein. This repertoire shows 1.5 million to 2 million distinct CDR3 sequences, around 29% found once; its top ten account for under 0.35%. Sequenced material: cord blood. V and J are TRBV6-5 and TRBJ1-2, with D possibly TRBD1 on 6 matching bases. This clonotype originated in a newborn girl in good health. CDR3 residues: CASSYTGRCLYGYTF. The CDR3 DNA sequence: TGTGCCAGCAGTTACACAGGGCGATGTCTATATGGCTACACCTTC.